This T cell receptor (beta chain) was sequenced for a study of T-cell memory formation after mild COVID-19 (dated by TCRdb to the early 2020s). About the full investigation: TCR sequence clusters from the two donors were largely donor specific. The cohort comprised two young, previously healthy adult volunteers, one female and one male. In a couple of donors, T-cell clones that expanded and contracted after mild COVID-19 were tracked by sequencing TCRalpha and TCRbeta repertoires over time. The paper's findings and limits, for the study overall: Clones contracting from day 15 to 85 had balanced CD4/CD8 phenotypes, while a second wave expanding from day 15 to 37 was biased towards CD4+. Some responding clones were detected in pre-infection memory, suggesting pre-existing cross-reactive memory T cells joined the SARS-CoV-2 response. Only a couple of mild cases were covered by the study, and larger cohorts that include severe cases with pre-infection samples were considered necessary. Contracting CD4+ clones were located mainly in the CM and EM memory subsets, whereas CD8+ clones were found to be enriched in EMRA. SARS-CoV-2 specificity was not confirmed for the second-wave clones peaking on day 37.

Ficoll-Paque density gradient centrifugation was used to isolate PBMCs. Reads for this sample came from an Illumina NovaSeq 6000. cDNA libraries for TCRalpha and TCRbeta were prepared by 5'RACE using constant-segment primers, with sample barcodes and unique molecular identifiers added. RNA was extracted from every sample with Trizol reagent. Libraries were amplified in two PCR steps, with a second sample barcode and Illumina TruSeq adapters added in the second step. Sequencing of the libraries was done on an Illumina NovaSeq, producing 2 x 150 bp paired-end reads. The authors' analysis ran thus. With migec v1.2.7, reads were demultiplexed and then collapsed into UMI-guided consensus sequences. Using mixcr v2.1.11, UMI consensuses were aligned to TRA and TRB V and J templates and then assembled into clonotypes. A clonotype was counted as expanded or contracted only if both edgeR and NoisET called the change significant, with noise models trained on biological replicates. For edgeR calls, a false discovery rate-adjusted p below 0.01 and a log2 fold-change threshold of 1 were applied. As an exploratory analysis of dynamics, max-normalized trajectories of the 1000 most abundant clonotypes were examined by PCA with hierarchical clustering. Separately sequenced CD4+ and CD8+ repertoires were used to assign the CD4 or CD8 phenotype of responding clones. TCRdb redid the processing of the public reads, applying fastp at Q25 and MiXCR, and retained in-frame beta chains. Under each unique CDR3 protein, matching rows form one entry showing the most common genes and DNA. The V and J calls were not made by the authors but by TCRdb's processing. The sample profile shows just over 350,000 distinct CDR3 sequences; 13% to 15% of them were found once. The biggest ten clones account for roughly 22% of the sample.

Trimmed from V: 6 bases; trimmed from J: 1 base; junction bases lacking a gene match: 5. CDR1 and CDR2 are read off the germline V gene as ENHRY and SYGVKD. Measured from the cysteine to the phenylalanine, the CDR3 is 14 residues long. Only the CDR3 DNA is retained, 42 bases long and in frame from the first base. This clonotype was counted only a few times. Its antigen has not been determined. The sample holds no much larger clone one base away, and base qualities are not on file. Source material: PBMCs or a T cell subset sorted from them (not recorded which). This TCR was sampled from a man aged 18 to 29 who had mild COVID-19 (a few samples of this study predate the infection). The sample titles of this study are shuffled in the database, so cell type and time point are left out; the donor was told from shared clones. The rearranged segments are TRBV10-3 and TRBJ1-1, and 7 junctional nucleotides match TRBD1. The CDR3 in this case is CAIRITGANTEAFF. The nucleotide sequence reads TGTGCCATCAGGATAACAGGGGCGAACACTGAAGCTTTCTTT.